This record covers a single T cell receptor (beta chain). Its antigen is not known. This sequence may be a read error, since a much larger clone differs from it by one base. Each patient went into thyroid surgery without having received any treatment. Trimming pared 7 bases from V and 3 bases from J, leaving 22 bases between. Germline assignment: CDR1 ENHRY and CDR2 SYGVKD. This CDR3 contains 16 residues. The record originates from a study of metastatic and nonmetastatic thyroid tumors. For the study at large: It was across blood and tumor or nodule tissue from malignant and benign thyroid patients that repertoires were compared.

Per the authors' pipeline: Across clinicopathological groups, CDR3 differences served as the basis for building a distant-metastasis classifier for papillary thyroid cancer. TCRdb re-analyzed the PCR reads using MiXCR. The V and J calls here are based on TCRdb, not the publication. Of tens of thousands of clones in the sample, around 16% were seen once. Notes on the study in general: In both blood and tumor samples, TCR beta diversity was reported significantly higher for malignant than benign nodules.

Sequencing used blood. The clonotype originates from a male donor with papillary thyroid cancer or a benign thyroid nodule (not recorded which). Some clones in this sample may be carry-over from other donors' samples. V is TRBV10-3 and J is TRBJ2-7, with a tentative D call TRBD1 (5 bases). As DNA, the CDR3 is TGTGCCATCACCCAGTCACTGGACAACGTTTTCTACGAGCAGTACTTC. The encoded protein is CAITQSLDNVFYEQYF.